The next 5 T cell receptor beta chains were all read from a single sample in a study of a mutant IDH1 vaccine in newly diagnosed glioma (dated by TCRdb to the early 2020s). This sample's time point label indicates: week 23, last vaccination. Each vaccine dose was 300 ug of a 20-mer mutant IDH1 peptide in Montanide, given subcutaneously with topical imiquimod. What these receptors recognize is not known. Receptors were amplified or captured by the immunoSEQ multiplex PCR assay. Here the immuneACCESS table is served through TCRdb, limited to in-frame sequences with V and J called. Missing clones are a known gap in these copies; in checked studies unresolved V genes cover under half, and the rest lacks a known reason. A total of tens of thousands of clones appear in this sample, around 93% of them only once. The ten largest clones add up to 3.9% of the sample. The sequenced sample was PBMCs, obtained from a glioma patient whose treatment included an IDH1 peptide vaccine. The source of these receptors is a man aged 50 to 60 with glioma.

This sequence joins TRBV4-1 and TRBJ1-1; 7 nucleotides line up with TRBD1. Trimming cost V 5 bases and J 5 bases; bases outside gene matches: 5. The CDR3 covers 13 residues. Germline V gene data show CDR1 as MGHRA and CDR2 as YSYEKL. The CDR3 nucleotides read TGCGCCAGCAGCACAGGGGTAACGACTGAAGCTTTCTTT. This translates into CASSTGVTTEAFF.

The CDR3 nucleotides read TGCAGCGTTGAAGGTCTAGCGGTTTACAATGAGCAGTTCTTC. Protein: CSVEGLAVYNEQFF. This chain joins TRBV29-1 and TRBJ2-1; 7 bases are shared with TRBD2. V lost 1 base and J lost 4; bases outside the gene matches: 4. Germline CDR1 SQVTM, CDR2 ANQGSEA. The CDR3 totals 14 residues.

The chain is built from TRBV7-2 and TRBJ1-5, with 7 bases lining up with TRBD1. The germline V gene encodes CDR1 SGHTA and CDR2 FQGNSA. The CDR3 loop spans 16 amino acids. J was trimmed by 4 bases and V by 7 bases; bases with no gene match: 13. CDR3 in DNA: TGTGCCAGCACCGCAATTGGGGCAGGGGGGAATCAGCCCCAGCATTTT. Its protein is CASTAIGAGGNQPQHF.

V is TRBV29-1 and J is TRBJ1-5; D not certain. The CDR3 is 11 amino acids. V lost 3 bases and J lost 4, with 4 bases in between. Germline lookup yields CDR1 SQVTM and CDR2 ANQGSEA. This chain's CDR3 is CSVDQNQPQHF. CDR3 nucleotide sequence: TGCAGCGTTGACCAAAATCAGCCCCAGCATTTT.

The V call is TRBV6-6, the J call TRBJ1-5; TRBD1 is a possible D gene (6 bases). From germline, CDR1 is MNHNY and CDR2 SVGAGI (reference sequence). The V gene lost 6 bases and the J gene lost 4 bases, with 19 bases spanning the gap. This CDR3 is 16 amino acids long. The CDR3 DNA reads TGTGCCAGCAGAAAAACCCCTATCAGGGGTAATCAGCCCCAGCATTTT. Amino acid sequence: CASRKTPIRGNQPQHF.